These T cell receptor beta chains were read from a single sample in a study of T-cell memory formation after mild COVID-19. TCRdb redid the calling of the 5' RACE reads with MiXCR, one entry per CDR3 protein. Among around 250,000 distinct CDR3 sequences listed, roughly 16% were seen once. The specimen sequenced was PBMCs or a T cell subset sorted from them (not recorded which). These receptors came from a man younger than 35 who had mild COVID-19 (a few samples of this study predate the infection). Cell type and time point are not known. Both conserved end residues are part of each CDR3. D genes are given only for firm matches. Size values are once, few and many counts, or a class for expanded clones, and some rows have none.

clone size: few
V gene: TRBV28
D gene: -
J gene: TRBJ1-4
CDR3 DNA: TGTGCCAGCACCTTCGGGGCAGGGTGGACTGAAAAACTGTTTTTT
CDR3 protein: CASTFGAGWTEKLFF

clone size: -
V gene: TRBV2
D gene: -
J gene: TRBJ1-1
CDR3 DNA: TGTGCCAGCAGCCAAAGCACGGAGGCTTTCTTT
CDR3 protein: CASSQSTEAFF

clone size: -
V gene: TRBV5-1
D gene: TRBD1
J gene: TRBJ1-6
CDR3 DNA: TGCGCCAGCAGTCCAGGACAGGGCGATAATTCACCCCTCCACTTT
CDR3 protein: CASSPGQGDNSPLHF

clone size: many
V gene: TRBV6-5
D gene: -
J gene: TRBJ2-1
CDR3 DNA: TGTGCCAGCAGTTACTCGCCTAATTGGGTCGGGAATGAGCAGTTCTTC
CDR3 protein: CASSYSPNWVGNEQFF

clone size: few
V gene: TRBV6-1
D gene: -
J gene: TRBJ1-3
CDR3 DNA: TGTGCCAGCAGGCCGTCTAGCTCTGGAAACACCATATATTTT
CDR3 protein: CASRPSSSGNTIYF

clone size: -
V gene: TRBV10-3
D gene: -
J gene: TRBJ2-2
CDR3 DNA: TGTGCCACCAACGGCAACACCGGGGAGCTGTTTTTT
CDR3 protein: CATNGNTGELFF

clone size: -
V gene: TRBV6-2/TRBV6-3
D gene: -
J gene: TRBJ2-7
CDR3 DNA: TGTGCCACTGGCCGGGACGACTACGAGCAGTACTTC
CDR3 protein: CATGRDDYEQYF

clone size: few
V gene: TRBV7-8
D gene: TRBD1
J gene: TRBJ1-1
CDR3 DNA: TGTGCCAGCAGCTTAGAGGGCTGGACAGGGGGAACTGAAGCTTTCTTT
CDR3 protein: CASSLEGWTGGTEAFF

clone size: -
V gene: TRBV5-5
D gene: -
J gene: TRBJ2-3
CDR3 DNA: TGTGCCAGCAGCTCCACCCGGTGGGGGGGGCTCTTCACAGATACGCAGTATTTT
CDR3 protein: CASSSTRWGGLFTDTQYF

clone size: -
V gene: TRBV10-1
D gene: -
J gene: TRBJ2-3
CDR3 DNA: TGCGCCAGCAGTGAGTCGGGGAGCACAGATACGCAGTATTTT
CDR3 protein: CASSESGSTDTQYF

clone size: -
V gene: TRBV2
D gene: -
J gene: TRBJ2-2
CDR3 DNA: TGTGCCAGAGGGGGTCCGGGGATGAACACCGGGGAGCTGTTTTTT
CDR3 protein: CARGGPGMNTGELFF

clone size: -
V gene: TRBV20-1
D gene: -
J gene: TRBJ1-5
CDR3 DNA: TGCAGTGCTATATATGGCGGCGATCAGCCCCAGCATTTT
CDR3 protein: CSAIYGGDQPQHF

clone size: many
V gene: TRBV28
D gene: TRBD2
J gene: TRBJ2-1
CDR3 DNA: TGTGCCAGCAGTTTCGGGGGGGTGTACAATGAGCAGTTCTTC
CDR3 protein: CASSFGGVYNEQFF

clone size: many
V gene: TRBV29-1
D gene: TRBD2
J gene: TRBJ2-3
CDR3 DNA: TGCAGCGTTGAGGCTAGCGGGGGCGATACGCAGTATTTT
CDR3 protein: CSVEASGGDTQYF

clone size: -
V gene: TRBV20-1
D gene: -
J gene: TRBJ2-5
CDR3 DNA: TGCAGTGCTAGAGATCGGCGAAAGGGGACCCAGTACTTC
CDR3 protein: CSARDRRKGTQYF

clone size: few
V gene: TRBV20-1
D gene: -
J gene: TRBJ2-7
CDR3 DNA: TGCAGTGCTAGGCTGGGTAACGAGCAGTACTTC
CDR3 protein: CSARLGNEQYF

clone size: -
V gene: TRBV29-1
D gene: TRBD1
J gene: TRBJ1-1
CDR3 DNA: TGCAGCGTCGCACAGGGGGGGGTCACTGAAGCTTTCTTT
CDR3 protein: CSVAQGGVTEAFF

clone size: -
V gene: TRBV20-1
D gene: -
J gene: TRBJ2-5
CDR3 DNA: TGCAGTGCTAACCACGGGGGCAAAGAGACCCAGTACTTC
CDR3 protein: CSANHGGKETQYF

clone size: few
V gene: TRBV7-9
D gene: -
J gene: TRBJ1-2
CDR3 DNA: TGTGCCAGCAGCCCCCACCCTGAGGCTTATGGCTACACCTTC
CDR3 protein: CASSPHPEAYGYTF

clone size: many
V gene: TRBV4-3
D gene: TRBD1
J gene: TRBJ1-2
CDR3 DNA: TGCGCCAGCAGCCGCGACAGGGGGCTAAGCTATGGCTACACCTTC
CDR3 protein: CASSRDRGLSYGYTF

clone size: few
V gene: TRBV6-2/TRBV6-3
D gene: TRBD2
J gene: TRBJ2-7
CDR3 DNA: TGTGCCAGCAGCTCTCCGGGTAGCGGGGACGAGCAGTACTTC
CDR3 protein: CASSSPGSGDEQYF

clone size: few
V gene: TRBV20-1
D gene: -
J gene: TRBJ2-1
CDR3 DNA: TGCAGTGCCGGCCGGGACGCTGGTATTAGTGAGCAGTTCTTC
CDR3 protein: CSAGRDAGISEQFF

clone size: few
V gene: TRBV7-9
D gene: TRBD2
J gene: TRBJ2-2
CDR3 DNA: TGTGCCAGCAGTTCCCTCGGCGGGGGGGCCCTCTTCGGGGAGCTGTTTTTT
CDR3 protein: CASSSLGGGALFGELFF

clone size: -
V gene: TRBV30
D gene: TRBD1
J gene: TRBJ2-7
CDR3 DNA: TGTGCCTGGGGACAGGGTAACTCCTACGAGCAGTACTTC
CDR3 protein: CAWGQGNSYEQYF

clone size: -
V gene: TRBV30
D gene: -
J gene: TRBJ1-5
CDR3 DNA: TGTGCCTGGAGTTCAGGGTTGGTTCAGCCCCAGCATTTT
CDR3 protein: CAWSSGLVQPQHF

clone size: few
V gene: TRBV4-1
D gene: TRBD2
J gene: TRBJ2-3
CDR3 DNA: TGCGCCAGCAGCCAAGAGGGACTAGCGGGGGGAGGTGGTACGCAGTATTTT
CDR3 protein: CASSQEGLAGGGGTQYF

clone size: -
V gene: TRBV7-9
D gene: -
J gene: TRBJ2-3
CDR3 DNA: TGTGCCAATCAGGCGGGGAACACAGATACGCAGTATTTT
CDR3 protein: CANQAGNTDTQYF

clone size: -
V gene: TRBV5-1
D gene: -
J gene: TRBJ1-1
CDR3 DNA: TGCGCCAGCAGCTTGTTGGTGGGGGGAACTGAAGCTTTCTTT
CDR3 protein: CASSLLVGGTEAFF

clone size: -
V gene: TRBV27
D gene: -
J gene: TRBJ2-3
CDR3 DNA: TGTGCCAGCAGTCGACACCCTCGGGGGCGAAGCACAGATACGCAGTATTTT
CDR3 protein: CASSRHPRGRSTDTQYF

clone size: -
V gene: TRBV6-6
D gene: -
J gene: TRBJ2-5
CDR3 DNA: TGTGCCAGCAGTCCTAAGCTCAGGGGGGGTGAGGAGACCCAGTACTTC
CDR3 protein: CASSPKLRGGEETQYF

clone size: few
V gene: TRBV5-1
D gene: TRBD1
J gene: TRBJ2-1
CDR3 DNA: TGCGCCAGCAGCTGGGGCCCAGGGGGTGAGCAGTTCTTC
CDR3 protein: CASSWGPGGEQFF

clone size: few
V gene: TRBV12-3/TRBV12-4
D gene: TRBD1
J gene: TRBJ1-1
CDR3 DNA: TGTGCCAGCAGCTACAGGGGGCGAATGAACACTGAAGCTTTCTTT
CDR3 protein: CASSYRGRMNTEAFF